Each of the 9 T cell receptor beta chains below was sequenced from the same sample in a study of cytomegalovirus exposure and HLA in healthy donors. Vbeta (60) and Jbeta (13) primers were used in the PCR. Clones were sequenced by immunoSEQ multiplex PCR, and TCRdb holds only the in-frame ones, with some missing. The sample includes some 130,000 clones, around 70% seen only once; the top ten take 1.6%. Specimen: PBMCs. All receptors derive from a man aged 25-40 years in good health and CMV-seropositive.

The chain is built from TRBV7-8 and TRBJ1-5; D is possibly TRBD1 (6 bases). Trimming left V 4 bases short and J 4 bases short, with 11 bases between. Germline values: CDR1 SGHVS, CDR2 FQNEAQ. CDR3 length: 14 amino acids. As DNA, the CDR3 is TGTGCCAGCAGCTCGCAAACAGGGAATCAGCCCCAGCATTTT. This encodes CASSSQTGNQPQHF.

This clone was seen only a few times. The chain links TRBV19 to TRBJ2-7; the match to TRBD1 covers 9 bases. From germline, CDR1 is LNHDA and CDR2 SQIVND (reference sequence). V shed 4 bases, J shed 1 base, and the junction held 5 bases outside the gene matches. The CDR3 covers 15 residues. Here the CDR3 reads CASSTDRGSSYEQYF. CDR3 bases: TGTGCCAGTAGTACGGACAGGGGTTCATCCTACGAGCAGTACTTC.

This clone was seen a handful of times. Mismatch with germline at one junction end may stem from a read error. This rearrangement joins TRBV18 to TRBJ2-1; the match to TRBD2 covers 7 bases. There are 15 residues in the CDR3. Germline CDR1 and CDR2: KGHSH and LQKENI. CDR3 nucleotide sequence: TGTGCCAGCTCACCCCGGGGACTATACTACCATGAGCAGTTCTTC. This sequence encodes CASSPRGLYYHEQFF.

There are a few counts of this clone. The chain links TRBV19 to TRBJ2-7; possible D gene TRBD1, 6 bases. The CDR3 consists of 16 residues. V lost 1 base and J 1 base, leaving 14 bases between the germline ends. Germline V gene sequence: CDR1 LNHDA, CDR2 SQIVND (reference sequence). CDR3 coding DNA: TGTGCCAGTAGTATAGGGACAGCCCCCGGGTCCTACGAGCAGTACTTC. It translates to CASSIGTAPGSYEQYF.

This clone was counted between two and nine times. The J gene is TRBJ1-5, the V gene TRBV4-1; the D is unclear. V lost 0 bases, J lost 9 bases, and 9 bases lay in between. The germline CDR1 and CDR2 sequences are MGHRA and YSYEKL. The CDR3 totals 13 residues. CDR3 nucleotide sequence: TGCGCCAGCAGCCAAGAGGGCCTTCGGCCCCAGCATTTT. It specifies CASSQEGLRPQHF.

The chain links TRBV6-5 to TRBJ2-2; D unclear. Germline CDR1 is MNHEY and CDR2 is SVGAGI. The CDR3 has 15 amino acids. The V and J ends lost 8 bases and 6 bases respectively, with 19 bases between them. This CDR3 is CASRLPHPTPGELFF. The CDR3 nucleotides read TGTGCCAGCCGACTCCCGCACCCTACCCCCGGGGAGCTGTTTTTT.

In its sample, this clone was seen a few times. The CDR3 here is CASSLLADPRREQFF. The CDR3 nucleotides read TGCGCCAGCAGCCTACTAGCGGACCCGAGGAGGGAGCAGTTCTTC. The rearrangement joins TRBV5-1 to TRBJ2-1; 8 nucleotides agree with TRBD2. The CDR3 contains 15 residues. With V trimmed by 4 bases and J by 10 bases, 13 bases remained unmatched. CDR1 SGHRS and CDR2 YFSETQ come from the germline V gene.

This chain connects TRBV12-1 to TRBJ2-7; the table gives TRBD2 as D, unverified against the DNA. TRBV12-1 is reported as a pseudogene. This CDR3 contains 16 residues. The CDR3 loop reads CASSEKLAGCGVEQYF. The CDR3 DNA follows: TGTGCCAGCAGCGAAAAACTAGCGGGATGCGGGGTCGAGCAGTACTTC.

The V and J genes are TRBV5-4 and TRBJ2-7; maybe TRBD1 (5 bases). Germline lookup yields CDR1 SGHNT and CDR2 YYREEE (reference sequence). The V end was cut by 2 bases, the J end by 0 bases, with 12 bases between. The length of the CDR3 is 15 residues. CDR3 in amino acids: CASSFGRANSYEQYF. CDR3 DNA sequence: TGTGCCAGCAGCTTCGGCAGGGCTAACTCCTACGAGCAGTACTTC.